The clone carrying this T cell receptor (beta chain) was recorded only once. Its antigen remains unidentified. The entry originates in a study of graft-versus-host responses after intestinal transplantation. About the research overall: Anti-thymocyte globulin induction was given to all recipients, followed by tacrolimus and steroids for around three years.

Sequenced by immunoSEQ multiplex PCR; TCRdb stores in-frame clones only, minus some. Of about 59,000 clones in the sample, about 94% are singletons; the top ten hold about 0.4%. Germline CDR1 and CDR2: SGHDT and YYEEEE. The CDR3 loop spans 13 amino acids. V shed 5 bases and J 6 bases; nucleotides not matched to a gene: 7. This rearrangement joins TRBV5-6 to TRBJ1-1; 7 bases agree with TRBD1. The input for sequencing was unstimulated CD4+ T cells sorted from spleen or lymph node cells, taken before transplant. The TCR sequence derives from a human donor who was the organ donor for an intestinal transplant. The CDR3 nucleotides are TGTGCCAGCAGTTGGACAGGTTTGCCTGAAGCTTTCTTT. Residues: CASSWTGLPEAFF.